This T cell receptor (beta chain) was identified in a study of blood T cells in healthy people across ages. The CDR3 runs 14 residues. Trimming took 5 bases from V and 8 from J; bases not matched to a gene: 12. Germline V gene sequence: CDR1 DFQATT, CDR2 SNEGSKA (reference sequence). At least 6 million PBMCs were isolated per sample. A J-beta primer mix and a sample-barcoded 5' primer were used in a second PCR of about 7 to 12 cycles. From each sample, at least 2.5 million paired-end reads containing CDR3 were obtained. From the 5' RACE reads, TCRdb called clonotypes with MiXCR, one entry per CDR3 protein. The sample has about a million distinct CDR3 sequences; under 50% are singletons.

V is TRBV20-1 and J is TRBJ2-1; 7 bases align to TRBD1. This receptor was obtained from a man aged 25-45 years in good health. The sequenced sample was blood. The CDR3 here is CSARIATGKDEQFF. The DNA of the CDR3 is TGCAGTGCTCGTATTGCGACAGGGAAGGATGAGCAGTTCTTC.